The 8 T cell receptor beta chains below were found in one sample sequenced in a study of shared clonotypes between healthy human individuals. The protocol was immunoSEQ multiplex PCR, while the TCRdb copy is restricted to in-frame clones and leaves out a portion. Of around 2.3 million clones listed, nearly 97% were seen once; the top ten hold around 0.13%. The material sequenced was naive CD4+ T cells sorted from blood. Subset: CD45RA+ positively selected. The receptors shown here come from a man aged 18 to 29 in good health.

In the case of this clone: Different DNA sequences within this sample yield the same CDR3. The chain carries TRBV6-5 and TRBJ1-2; D gene unclear. Per germline, CDR1 MNHEY and CDR2 SVGAGI. V shed 3 bases and J shed 7 bases, with 6 bases lying between them. The length of the CDR3 is 11 residues. CDR3 nucleotide sequence: TGTGCCAGCAGTTATCGGGGTGGCTACACCTTC. This gives the protein CASSYRGGYTF.

This sequence joins TRBV6-1 and TRBJ1-2; a possible D gene is TRBD1 (5 bases). V was shortened by 4 bases and J by 4 bases, with 7 bases between the two germline ends. The CDR3 contains 12 residues. Looked up from germline, CDR1 is MNHNS and CDR2 is SASEGT. CDR3 sequence: CASSGQIYGYTF. Written as DNA, the CDR3 is TGTGCCAGCAGTGGACAGATCTATGGCTACACCTTC.

The V and J genes are TRBV7-2 and TRBJ2-3; 10 positions match TRBD2. Germline assignment: CDR1 SGHTA and CDR2 FQGNSA. V dropped 5 bases and J dropped 0; count of bases not matched to a gene: 5. The CDR3 runs to 16 residues. Here the CDR3 reads CASSPIAGGSTDTQYF. The CDR3 DNA is TGTGCCAGCAGCCCTATAGCGGGGGGAAGCACAGATACGCAGTATTTT.

This clone was recorded once. This sequence joins TRBV19 and TRBJ1-1; TRBD1 agrees at 8 bases. The CDR3 extends over 15 amino acids. In germline, CDR1 is LNHDA, CDR2 SQIVND (reference sequence). V was clipped by 2 bases and J by 3 bases; unmatched bases: 5. CDR3 amino acids: CASSIQGAPDTEAFF. The CDR3, as DNA: TGTGCCAGTAGTATACAGGGGGCGCCGGACACTGAAGCTTTCTTT.

V is TRBV30 and J is TRBJ1-3; no reliable D call. Trimming removed 3 bases at V and 4 bases at J, with 13 bases between. The CDR3 covers 14 residues. Per the germline V gene, CDR1 is GTSNPN and CDR2 is SVGIG (reference sequence). The chain's CDR3 is CAWSATSHGNTIYF. CDR3 DNA sequence: TGTGCCTGGAGCGCAACGTCGCACGGAAACACCATATATTTT. The whole variable domain, filled in from reference TRBV30 and TRBJ1-3, reads SQTIHQWPATLVQPVGSPLSLECTVEGTSNPNLYWYRQAAGRGLQLLFYSVGIGQISSEVPQNLSASRPQDRQFILSSKKLLLSDSGFYLCAWSATSHGNTIYFGEGSWLTVV.

The chain has TRBV7-9 and TRBJ2-3; 8 bases fit TRBD2. Germline values: CDR1 SEHNR, CDR2 FQNEAQ (reference sequence). The CDR3 runs 16 residues. After removal of 1 base from V and 2 bases from J, the junction contained 5 bases not matched to a gene. The CDR3 region has the DNA TGTGCCAGCAGCTTAGACGGCGGGAGGACCACAGATACGCAGTATTTT. It encodes CASSLDGGRTTDTQYF.

With regard to this clone: In the same sample, other DNA sequences code for this CDR3. The chain links TRBV6-1 to TRBJ1-2; 8 nucleotides match TRBD1. Germline V CDR1 and CDR2: MNHNS, SASEGT. V lost 6 bases, J lost 7 bases, and 7 bases stayed unmatched. The CDR3 runs 13 residues. CDR3 nucleotides: TGTGCCAGCAGACCAGGACAGGGTGGTGGCTACACCTTC. Its translation is CASRPGQGGGYTF.

J is TRBJ1-6 and V is TRBV11-3; D remains ambiguous. Trimming took 2 bases from V and 11 from J, leaving 7 bases between them. The CDR3 spans 12 residues. The V gene's germline CDR1 is SGHNT and CDR2 YENEEA. The CDR3 loop reads CASSLSSPPLHF. The CDR3 DNA reads as TGTGCCAGCAGCTTAAGCTCTCCACCCCTCCACTTT.